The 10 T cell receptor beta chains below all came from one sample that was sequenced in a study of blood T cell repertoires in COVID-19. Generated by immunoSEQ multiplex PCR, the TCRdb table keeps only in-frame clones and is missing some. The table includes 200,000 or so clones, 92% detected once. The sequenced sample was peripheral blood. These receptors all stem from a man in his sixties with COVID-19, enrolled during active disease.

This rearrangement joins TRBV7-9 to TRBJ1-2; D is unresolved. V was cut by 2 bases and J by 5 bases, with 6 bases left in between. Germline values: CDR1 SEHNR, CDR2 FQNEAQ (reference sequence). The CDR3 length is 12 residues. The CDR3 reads CASSLLEYGYTF. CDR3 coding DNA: TGTGCCAGCAGCTTATTAGAGTATGGCTACACCTTC.

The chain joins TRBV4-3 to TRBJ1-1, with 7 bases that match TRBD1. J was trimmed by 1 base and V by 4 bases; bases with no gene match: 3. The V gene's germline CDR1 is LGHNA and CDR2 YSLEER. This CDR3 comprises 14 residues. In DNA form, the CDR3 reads TGCGCCAGCAGCCGCCGGACAGGGAACACTGAAGCTTTCTTT. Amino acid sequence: CASSRRTGNTEAFF.

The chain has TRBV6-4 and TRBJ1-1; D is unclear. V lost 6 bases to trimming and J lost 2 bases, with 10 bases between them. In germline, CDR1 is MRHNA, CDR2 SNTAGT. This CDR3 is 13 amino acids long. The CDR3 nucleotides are TGTGCCAGCAGCACACAGATAAACACTGAAGCTTTCTTT. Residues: CASSTQINTEAFF.

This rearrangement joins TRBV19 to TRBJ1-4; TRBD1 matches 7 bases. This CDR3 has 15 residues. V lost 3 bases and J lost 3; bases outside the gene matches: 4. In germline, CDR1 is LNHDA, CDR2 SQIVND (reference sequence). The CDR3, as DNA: TGTGCCAGTAGTATTGCCGGGACAGCTAATGAAAAACTGTTTTTT. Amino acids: CASSIAGTANEKLFF.

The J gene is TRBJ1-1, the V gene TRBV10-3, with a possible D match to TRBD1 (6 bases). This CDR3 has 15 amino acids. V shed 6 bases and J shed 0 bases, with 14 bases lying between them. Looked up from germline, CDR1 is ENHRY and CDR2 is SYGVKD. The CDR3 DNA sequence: TGTGCCATCAGGCAGGGGACCGTCCTGAACACTGAAGCTTTCTTT. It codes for CAIRQGTVLNTEAFF.

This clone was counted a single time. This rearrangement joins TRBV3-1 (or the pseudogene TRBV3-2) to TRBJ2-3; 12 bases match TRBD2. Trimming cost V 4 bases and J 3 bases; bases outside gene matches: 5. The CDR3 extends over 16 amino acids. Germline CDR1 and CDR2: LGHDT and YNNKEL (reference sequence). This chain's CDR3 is CASSLKLAGGTDTQYF. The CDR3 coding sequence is TGTGCCAGCAGCCTAAAACTAGCGGGGGGAACAGATACGCAGTATTTT.

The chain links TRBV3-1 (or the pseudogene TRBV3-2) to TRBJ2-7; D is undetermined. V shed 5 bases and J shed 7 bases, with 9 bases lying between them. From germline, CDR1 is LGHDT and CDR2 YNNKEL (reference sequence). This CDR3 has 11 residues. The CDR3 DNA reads TGTGCCAGCAGCTCCTCCACTGAGCAGTACTTC. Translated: CASSSSTEQYF.

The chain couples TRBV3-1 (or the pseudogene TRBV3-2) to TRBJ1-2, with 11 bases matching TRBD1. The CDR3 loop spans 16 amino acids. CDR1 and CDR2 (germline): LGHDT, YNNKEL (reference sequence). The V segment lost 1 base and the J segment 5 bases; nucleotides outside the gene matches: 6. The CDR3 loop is CASSQAGTGGFYGYTF. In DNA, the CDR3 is TGTGCCAGCAGCCAAGCCGGGACAGGGGGATTTTATGGCTACACCTTC.

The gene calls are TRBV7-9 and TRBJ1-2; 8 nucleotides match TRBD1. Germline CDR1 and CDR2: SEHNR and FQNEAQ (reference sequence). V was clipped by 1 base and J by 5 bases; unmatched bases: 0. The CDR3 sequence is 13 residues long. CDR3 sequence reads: CASSLGQGYGYTF. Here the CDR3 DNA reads TGTGCCAGCAGCTTAGGACAGGGGTATGGCTACACCTTC.

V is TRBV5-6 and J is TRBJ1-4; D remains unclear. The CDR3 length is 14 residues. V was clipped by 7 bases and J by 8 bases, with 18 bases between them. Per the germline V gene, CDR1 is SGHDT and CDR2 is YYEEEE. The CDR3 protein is CASSSSPRGEKLFF. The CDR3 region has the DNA TGTGCCAGCTCCTCCAGTCCGCGAGGGGAAAAACTGTTTTTT. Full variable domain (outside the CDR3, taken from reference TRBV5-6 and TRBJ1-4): DAGVTQSPTHLIKTRGQQVTLRCSPKSGHDTVSWYQQALGQGPQFIFQYYEEEERQRGNFPDRFSGHQFPNYSSELNVNALLLGDSALYLCASSSSPRGEKLFFGSGTQLSVL.